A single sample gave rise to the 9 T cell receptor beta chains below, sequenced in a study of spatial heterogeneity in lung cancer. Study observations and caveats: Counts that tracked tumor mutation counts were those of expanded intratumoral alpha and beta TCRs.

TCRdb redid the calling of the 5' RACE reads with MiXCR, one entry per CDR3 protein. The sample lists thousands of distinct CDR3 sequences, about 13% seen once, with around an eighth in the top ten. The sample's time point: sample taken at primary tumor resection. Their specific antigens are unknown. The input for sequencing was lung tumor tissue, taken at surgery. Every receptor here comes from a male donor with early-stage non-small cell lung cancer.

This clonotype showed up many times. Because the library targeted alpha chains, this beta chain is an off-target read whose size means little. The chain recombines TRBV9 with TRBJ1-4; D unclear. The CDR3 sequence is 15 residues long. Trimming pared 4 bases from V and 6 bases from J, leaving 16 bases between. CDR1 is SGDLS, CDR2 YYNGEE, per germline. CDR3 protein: CASSQTLEAHEKLFF. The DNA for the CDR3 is TGTGCCAGCAGCCAAACCTTAGAAGCGCATGAAAAACTGTTTTTT. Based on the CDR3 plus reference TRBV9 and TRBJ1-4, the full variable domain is DSGVTQTPKHLITATGQRVTLRCSPRSGDLSVYWYQQSLDQGLQFLIQYYNGEERAKGNILERFSAQQFPDLHSELNLSSLELGDSALYFCASSQTLEAHEKLFFGSGTQLSVL.

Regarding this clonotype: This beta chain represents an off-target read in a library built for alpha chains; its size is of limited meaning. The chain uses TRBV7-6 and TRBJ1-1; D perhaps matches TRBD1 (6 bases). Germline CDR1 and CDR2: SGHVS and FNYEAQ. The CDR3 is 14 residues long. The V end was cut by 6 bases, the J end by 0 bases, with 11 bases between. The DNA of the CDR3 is TGTGCCAGCAGTCGGACAGTAATGAACACTGAAGCTTTCTTT. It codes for CASSRTVMNTEAFF.

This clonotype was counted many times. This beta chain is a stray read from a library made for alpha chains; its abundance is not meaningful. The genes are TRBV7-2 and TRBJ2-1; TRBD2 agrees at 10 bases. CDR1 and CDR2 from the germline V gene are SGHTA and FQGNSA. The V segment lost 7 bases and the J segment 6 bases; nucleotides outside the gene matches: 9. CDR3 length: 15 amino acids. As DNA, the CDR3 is TGTGCCAGCAATAGCCCTAGCGGGAGATCCAATGAGCAGTTCTTC. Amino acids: CASNSPSGRSNEQFF.

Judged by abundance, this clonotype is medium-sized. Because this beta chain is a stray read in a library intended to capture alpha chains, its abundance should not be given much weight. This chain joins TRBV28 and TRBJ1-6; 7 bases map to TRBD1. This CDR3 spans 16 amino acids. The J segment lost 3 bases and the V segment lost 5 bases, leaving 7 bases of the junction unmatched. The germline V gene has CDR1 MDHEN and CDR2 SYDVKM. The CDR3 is CASSPEGQNYNSPLHF. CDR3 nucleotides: TGTGCCAGCAGTCCTGAGGGACAGAACTATAATTCACCCCTCCACTTT.

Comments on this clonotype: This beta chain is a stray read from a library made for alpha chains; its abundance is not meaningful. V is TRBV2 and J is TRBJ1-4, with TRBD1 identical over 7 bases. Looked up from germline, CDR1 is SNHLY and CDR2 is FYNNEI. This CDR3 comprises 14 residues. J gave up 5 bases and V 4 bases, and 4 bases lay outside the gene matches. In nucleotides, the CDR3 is TGTGCCAGCAGTGTCAGGGGGAGCAATGAAAAACTGTTTTTT. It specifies CASSVRGSNEKLFF.

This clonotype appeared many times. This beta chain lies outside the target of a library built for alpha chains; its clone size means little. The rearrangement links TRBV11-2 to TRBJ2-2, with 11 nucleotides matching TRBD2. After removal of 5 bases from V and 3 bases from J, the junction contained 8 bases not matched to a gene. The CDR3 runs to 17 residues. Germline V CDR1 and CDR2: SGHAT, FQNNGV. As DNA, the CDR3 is TGTGCCAGCAGCCAGGGACTAGCGGAACGCTACACCGGGGAGCTGTTTTTT. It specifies CASSQGLAERYTGELFF.

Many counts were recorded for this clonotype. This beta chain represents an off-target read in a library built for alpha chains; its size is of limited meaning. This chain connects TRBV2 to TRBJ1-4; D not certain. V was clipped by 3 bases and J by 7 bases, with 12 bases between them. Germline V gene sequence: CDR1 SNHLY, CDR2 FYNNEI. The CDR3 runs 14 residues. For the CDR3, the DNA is TGTGCCAGCAGTGATGGAGGGAGGGTTGAAAAACTGTTTTTT. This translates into CASSDGGRVEKLFF.

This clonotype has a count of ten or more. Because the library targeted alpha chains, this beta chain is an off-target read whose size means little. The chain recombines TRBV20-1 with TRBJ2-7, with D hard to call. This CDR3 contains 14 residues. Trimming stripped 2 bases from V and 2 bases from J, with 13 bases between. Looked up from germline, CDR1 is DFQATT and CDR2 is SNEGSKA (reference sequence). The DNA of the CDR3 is TGCAGTGCTAGAACCGTCACTAACGCCTACGAGCAGTACTTC. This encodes CSARTVTNAYEQYF.

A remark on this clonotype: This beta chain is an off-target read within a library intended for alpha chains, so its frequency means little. The CDR3 region has the DNA TGTGCCAGCAGCTTAAGGAGACAGGGACTTGACTCTGGGGCCAACGTCCTGACTTTC. Residues: CASSLRRQGLDSGANVLTF. The V gene is TRBV7-3, the J gene TRBJ2-6; possible D gene TRBD1, 7 bases. The CDR3 covers 19 residues. The germline V and J ends were trimmed by 1 base and 0 bases, with 16 bases remaining between them. Germline V gives CDR1 SGHTA, CDR2 FQGTGA.